This TCR beta chain was documented in a study of T cells in Graves' hyperthyroidism and ophthalmopathy (dated by TCRdb to the late 2010s). The study in broad terms: Peripheral blood samples were taken at the time of initial diagnosis, prior to any treatment. To identify distinguishing TCR V-J signatures, a discovery cohort of around 98 patients was used, comprising 43 with Graves' ophthalmopathy and around 60 with stable Graves' hyperthyroidism. Prospective prediction of ophthalmopathy was tested in an independent validation cohort of approximately 19 hyperthyroidism patients and 17 patients who later progressed to ophthalmopathy. The approximately 100 discovery patients were divided at random into training and test sets in a 7:3 ratio. In roughly six Graves' hyperthyroidism patients, the study also compared T-cell repertoires from thyroid tissue with T-cell repertoires from blood. Following sampling, methimazole starting at 30 mg daily was given to hyperthyroidism patients, and high-dose intravenous methylprednisolone was given to ophthalmopathy patients. TCR Vbeta CDR3 sequencing of 120 to 150 peripheral blood samples (approximately 44 ophthalmopathy, roughly 72 hyperthyroidism and around 17 progressor patients) is reported in the paper.

Ophthalmopathy patients had moderately to severely active disease, Clinical Activity Score of at least 3, NOSPECS grade of at least 4, and duration under 3 months. Exclusion was applied to patients with uncontrolled infections, other autoimmune diseases, pregnancy or lactation. Diagnoses relied on clinical symptoms, serum thyroxine and TRAb, thyroid ultrasound and orbital computed tomography. Ficoll-Paque density gradient centrifugation was used to isolate PBMCs from approximately 11 ml of fresh peripheral blood. Trizol reagent was used to extract total RNA, and RNA quality was then checked on an Agilent 2100 Bioanalyzer. Beyond this particular receptor, the publication reports: No statistical method was used to fix the sample size in advance, and group allocation was not hidden from the investigators. A model built on a 13 V-J signature distinguished ophthalmopathy from stable hyperthyroidism, reaching 87.88% sensitivity and 81.08% specificity in cross-validation and 80%/75% in testing. In validation, the model predicted progression to ophthalmopathy with 60% to 71% sensitivity and about 73% specificity, a median of 6.5 months before onset. Most expanded thyroid clonotypes (frequency above 0.001) were also detected in blood, a finding suggesting that blood repertoires may reflect thyroid immune responses.

The V end gives up 5 bases and the J end 4 bases, leaving 6 bases in the junction not matched to a gene. The CDR3 spans 14 residues, from the cysteine through the phenylalanine. Only CDR3 DNA is held: 42 bases, read in frame from base 1. This clonotype was picked up many times. Its antigen is not yet known. No much larger clone exists at a distance of one base, and base qualities are not known. TCR beta CDR3 regions were amplified from RNA transcripts. A first-round RT-PCR of the TCR CDR3 used the HTBI primer set with the Qiagen OneStep RT-PCR kit. Libraries were constructed in a second round of multiplex PCR, after which size selection and purification were performed. Paired-end sequencing of the libraries was performed with 100 bp reads on an Illumina HiSeq2000. The paper's data handling went like this. Raw data were processed with SOAPnuke, discarding reads with adapters, uncalled bases, mean Phred below 15, or no exact constant-primer or identifier match. High-quality paired reads were merged with COPE v1.2.5, and unique nucleotide sequences were defined as clonotypes. Clonotypes were aligned to IMGT TRBV, TRBD and TRBJ reference segments using MiTCR v1.1. The analysis was restricted to V-J combinations with a frequency above 0.0001, which together covered around 99% of the repertoires. A TCS score was defined as the ratio of F50 (clonal expansion) to E x V (chaos), with BLOSUM62-based TCRdist applied between CDR3 peptides within each V-J. Welch's t-statistics and random forest reduced fewer than 600 V-J features to 13, which were used in a naive Bayes classifier (R e1071). TCRdb ran its own pipeline on the public reads, namely fastp trimming at Q25 and MiXCR clone calling, and kept in-frame beta chains. Rows matching on CDR3 protein sequence are summarized as one entry with the most common DNA and genes. It is TCRdb's table, rather than the study itself, that gives the V and J calls and clone size. For this sample the table gives a few hundred thousand distinct CDR3 sequences, of which more than 15% were detected only once. The ten most abundant clones make up roughly 29% of the sample.

The chain couples TRBV12-3 or TRBV12-4 to TRBJ2-3, and 7 bases in between align with TRBD2. The clonotype originates from a woman aged 25 to 39 with Graves' ophthalmopathy. What was sequenced was blood. The CDR3: CASSNQTSPDTQYF. The DNA sequence is given as TGTGCCAGCAGTAATCAGACTAGCCCAGATACGCAGTATTTT.